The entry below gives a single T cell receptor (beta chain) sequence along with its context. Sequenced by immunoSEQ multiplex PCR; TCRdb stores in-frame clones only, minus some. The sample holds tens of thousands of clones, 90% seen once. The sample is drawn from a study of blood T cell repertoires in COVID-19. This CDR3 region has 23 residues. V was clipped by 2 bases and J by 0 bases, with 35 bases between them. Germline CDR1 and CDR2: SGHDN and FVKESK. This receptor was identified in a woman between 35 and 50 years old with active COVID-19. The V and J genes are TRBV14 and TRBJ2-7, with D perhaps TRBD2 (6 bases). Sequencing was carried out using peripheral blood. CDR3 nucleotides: TGTGCCAGCAGCCAACGCCCGGGGGAGGACCCCCAAGGGGCACCTCATTGCTCCTACGAGCAGTACTTC. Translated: CASSQRPGEDPQGAPHCSYEQYF. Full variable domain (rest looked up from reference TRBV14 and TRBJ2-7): EAGVTQFPSHSVIEKGQTVTLRCDPISGHDNLYWYRRVMGKEIKFLLHFVKESKQDESGMPNNRFLAERTGGTYSTLKVQPAELEDSGVYFCASSQRPGEDPQGAPHCSYEQYFGPGTRLTVT.